Below are 12 T cell receptor beta chains sequenced from a single sample in a study of T cells in localized non-small cell lung cancer. Produced via immunoSEQ multiplex PCR; TCRdb's table is partial and in-frame only. The data hold approximately 150,000 clones, with roughly 90% observed a single time. The input for sequencing was peripheral blood, taken before any cancer treatment. The receptor source for this set is a female donor older than 55 with stage I lung adenocarcinoma.

V gene TRBV7-9 combines with J gene TRBJ2-1; D not certain. Trimming removed 1 base at V and 4 bases at J, with 11 bases between. CDR1 is SEHNR and CDR2 is FQNEAQ in the germline V gene (reference sequence). The CDR3 runs to 15 residues. The CDR3: CASSLVTAHYNEQFF. The CDR3 DNA reads as TGTGCCAGCAGCTTAGTAACGGCCCATTACAATGAGCAGTTCTTC.

This chain connects TRBV7-9 to TRBJ1-2, with no clear D. Trimming shortened V by 5 bases and J by 0 bases, and 13 bases separated the two germline ends. Germline V CDR1 and CDR2: SEHNR, FQNEAQ (reference sequence). This CDR3 has 15 amino acids. The CDR3 sequence is CASSPQIGTNYGYTF. CDR3 sequence (DNA): TGTGCCAGCAGCCCCCAGATAGGGACTAACTATGGCTACACCTTC.

The V gene is TRBV28, the J gene TRBJ1-2, with TRBD1 matching over 9 bases. Germline V gives CDR1 MDHEN, CDR2 SYDVKM. CDR3 length: 13 residues. Trimming cost V 6 bases and J 7 bases; bases outside gene matches: 6. Written as DNA, the CDR3 is TGTGCCAGCAGCCCGGGACAGGGTAGTGGCTACACCTTC. This gives the protein CASSPGQGSGYTF.

V gene TRBV2 combines with J gene TRBJ2-1; 7 bases are shared with TRBD2. The V gene's germline CDR1 is SNHLY and CDR2 FYNNEI. The CDR3 covers 14 residues. V trimming: 2 bases; J trimming: 6 bases; junction bases outside the gene matches: 4. The CDR3 DNA follows: TGTGCCAGCAGTGAAACTAGCGTTTTCAATGAGCAGTTCTTC. Translation: CASSETSVFNEQFF. Drawing the rest from reference TRBV2 and TRBJ2-1, the complete variable domain is EPEVTQTPSHQVTQMGQEVILRCVPISNHLYFYWYRQILGQKVEFLVSFYNNEISEKSEIFDDQFSVERPDGSNFTLKIRSTKLEDSAMYFCASSETSVFNEQFFGPGTRLTVL.

The rearrangement joins TRBV2 to TRBJ2-5; 7 bases line up with TRBD1. With 4 bases clipped from V and 5 bases from J, the junction kept 10 bases outside the gene matches. Germline CDR1 and CDR2: SNHLY and FYNNEI. CDR3 size: 15 residues. The CDR3 reads CASSASKGAGETQYF. The CDR3 DNA follows: TGTGCCAGCAGTGCGTCCAAGGGGGCAGGGGAGACCCAGTACTTC.

The V gene is TRBV6-5, the J gene TRBJ1-2; perhaps TRBD1 as D (5 bases). CDR1 MNHEY and CDR2 SVGAGI come from the germline V gene. V shed 7 bases and J shed 7 bases, with 13 bases lying between them. The CDR3 spans 12 residues. CDR3 amino acids: CASTPPGGGYTF. The CDR3 region has the DNA TGTGCCAGCACACCGCCGGGGGGTGGCTACACCTTC.

The V call is TRBV6-1, the J call TRBJ1-1; D uncertain. The V end lost 5 bases, the J end lost 1 base, and 11 bases lay between the germline ends. CDR1 is MNHNS, CDR2 SASEGT, per germline. The CDR3 covers 14 residues. CDR3 coding DNA: TGTGCCAGCAGTAGAACCGGAGGGAACACTGAAGCTTTCTTT. It specifies CASSRTGGNTEAFF.

The CDR3 is CASSLWASGSGRANEQFF. CDR3 coding DNA: TGTGCCAGCAGTTTATGGGCCTCTGGTAGCGGGAGGGCCAATGAGCAGTTCTTC. The chain employs TRBV28 and TRBJ2-1; 11 nucleotides align to TRBD2. CDR3 length: 18 amino acids. The germline V gene has CDR1 MDHEN and CDR2 SYDVKM. Trimming took 0 bases from V and 6 from J; bases not matched to a gene: 10. The variable domain in full, completed from reference TRBV28 and TRBJ2-1, reads DVKVTQSSRYLVKRTGEKVFLECVQDMDHENMFWYRQDPGLGLRLIYFSYDVKMKEKGDIPEGYSVSREKKERFSLILESASTNQTSMYLCASSLWASGSGRANEQFFGPGTRLTVL.

The chain employs TRBV9 and TRBJ1-3; TRBD1 is a possible D gene (5 bases). The germline V and J ends were trimmed by 4 bases and 0 bases, with 14 bases remaining between them. Germline CDR1 and CDR2: SGDLS and YYNGEE. The CDR3 consists of 16 residues. CDR3 nucleotides: TGTGCCAGCAGCCCTAGGAGGGGTAGCTCTGGAAACACCATATATTTT. It codes for CASSPRRGSSGNTIYF.

The chain uses TRBV6-6 and TRBJ2-1, with 7 bases aligning to TRBD1. The germline V gene encodes CDR1 MNHNY and CDR2 SVGAGI (reference sequence). The CDR3 is made up of 16 amino acids. V shed 2 bases, J shed 7 bases, and the junction held 11 bases outside the gene matches. The CDR3 loop is CASSYEGAEFGNEQFF. CDR3 nucleotide sequence: TGTGCCAGCAGTTACGAGGGGGCAGAGTTTGGTAATGAGCAGTTCTTC.

CDR3 amino acids: CASSLIAGAGTDTQYF. CDR3 DNA: TGTGCCAGCAGTTTAATAGCGGGCGCGGGGACAGATACGCAGTATTTT. The rearrangement joins TRBV27 to TRBJ2-3; 7 nucleotides match TRBD2. Germline V lookup: CDR1 MNHEY, CDR2 SMNVEV (reference sequence). V lost 2 bases to trimming and J lost 3 bases; unmatched junction nucleotides: 8. The CDR3 is 16 residues long.

The chain employs TRBV9 and TRBJ2-5; 13 bases fit TRBD2. CDR3 length: 17 residues. Germline-derived CDR1 and CDR2 are SGDLS and YYNGEE. V shed 4 bases and J 5 bases; nucleotides not matched to a gene: 11. As DNA, the CDR3 is TGTGCCAGCAGCCCCCCCCACGGGACTAGCGGGATGGAGACCCAGTACTTC. Translated: CASSPPHGTSGMETQYF.